A selection of T cell receptor beta chains follows, all from one sample in a study of blood T cell repertoires in COVID-19. Using immunoSEQ multiplex PCR, the repertoire was profiled, and TCRdb retains in-frame clones only, with some absent. The sample consists of about 190,000 clones, under 90% of them appearing once. Sequencing used peripheral blood. These receptors all come from a human donor in a cohort sampled during active COVID-19. Each CDR3 is given with its conserved first and last residue. The order of the fields is clone size, J gene, D gene, V gene, CDR3 protein, CDR3 DNA. D genes are given only for firm matches. Clone size is not always given. Where it is, it says once, few, many or a class for expanded clones.

once	TRBJ1-1	TRBD1	TRBV12-3/TRBV12-4	CASSRETGAEAFF	TGTGCCAGCAGTAGAGAGACAGGGGCTGAAGCTTTCTTT
NA	TRBJ1-4	NA	TRBV7-9	CASSSSSGFNEKLFF	TGTGCCAGCAGCTCAAGTTCAGGGTTTAATGAAAAACTGTTTTTT
NA	TRBJ1-5	NA	TRBV19	CASSISRGGQPQHF	TGTGCCAGTAGTATTAGCAGAGGAGGGCAGCCCCAGCATTTT
NA	TRBJ2-1	TRBD1	TRBV5-1	CASSLFGQVNYNEQFF	TGCGCCAGCAGCTTGTTCGGACAGGTAAATTACAATGAGCAGTTCTTC
NA	TRBJ2-3	NA	TRBV5-1	CASSLSTSFTDTQYF	TGCGCCAGCAGCTTGTCCACTAGTTTTACAGATACGCAGTATTTT
NA	TRBJ2-7	TRBD1	TRBV29-1	CSVEITGAYEQYF	TGCAGCGTGGAAATAACAGGGGCCTACGAGCAGTACTTC
NA	TRBJ1-5	TRBD1	TRBV15	CATSSGTGNQPQHF	TGTGCCACCAGCAGCGGGACAGGCAATCAGCCCCAGCATTTT
NA	TRBJ2-4	NA	TRBV2	CASERNIQYF	TGTGCCAGCGAGAGAAACATTCAGTACTTC
NA	TRBJ1-5	TRBD1	TRBV24-1	CATSSTGTGQYSNQPQHF	TGTGCCACCAGTTCGACCGGGACAGGGCAGTATAGCAATCAGCCCCAGCATTTT
few	TRBJ1-1	NA	TRBV5-1	CASSLGWIQMNTEAFF	TGCGCCAGCAGCTTGGGTTGGATACAGATGAACACTGAAGCTTTCTTT
NA	TRBJ1-6	NA	TRBV18	CASSPVADYNSPLHF	TGTGCCAGCTCACCAGTCGCGGACTATAATTCACCCCTCCACTTT
NA	TRBJ2-5	TRBD2	TRBV7-9	CASSMTSGGRVETQYF	TGTGCCAGCAGCATGACTAGCGGGGGGCGCGTAGAGACCCAGTACTTC
NA	TRBJ2-3	NA	TRBV12-3/TRBV12-4	CASSAGQSQYF	TGTGCCAGCAGTGCCGGACAGTCGCAGTATTTT
NA	TRBJ2-1	TRBD1	TRBV18	CASSPYLTDRSEQFF	TGTGCCAGCTCACCATATCTAACGGACAGGAGTGAGCAGTTCTTC